These 28 T cell receptor beta chains were sequenced from one sample in a study of blood T cell repertoires in COVID-19. This table comes from immunoSEQ multiplex PCR, and its TCRdb copy is limited to in-frame clones, with some not included. The sample has around 170,000 clones, around 74% seen once. Sequencing was carried out using peripheral blood. These receptors were taken from an elderly woman with acute or convalescent COVID-19.

The J gene is TRBJ2-1, the V gene TRBV9; the D gene is possibly TRBD1 (6 bases). V was shortened by 0 bases and J by 0 bases, with 10 bases between the two germline ends. The CDR3 is made up of 16 amino acids. Per germline, CDR1 SGDLS and CDR2 YYNGEE. Here the CDR3 DNA reads TGTGCCAGCAGCGTAGTAGGCAGGGGCTCCTACAATGAGCAGTTCTTC. It is translated as CASSVVGRGSYNEQFF.

This chain links TRBV18 with TRBJ2-7; D is possibly TRBD2 (6 bases). This CDR3 region has 15 residues. CDR1 is KGHSH and CDR2 is LQKENI in the germline V gene. V was pared by 1 base and J by 1 base, with 11 bases between. CDR3 amino acids: CASSPRTLASYEQYF. CDR3 nucleotide sequence: TGTGCCAGCTCACCACGGACCCTAGCGTCCTACGAGCAGTACTTC.

This clone was seen a handful of times. The chain combines TRBV2 with TRBJ2-2; 7 nucleotides match TRBD1. This CDR3 has 14 residues. Unmatched junction bases numbered 5, after V lost 6 bases and J lost 4 bases. Germline V lookup: CDR1 SNHLY, CDR2 FYNNEI. CDR3: CASRGTVGTGELFF. The DNA for the CDR3 is TGTGCCAGCAGGGGGACAGTAGGCACCGGGGAGCTGTTTTTT.

The V gene is TRBV5-1, the J gene TRBJ2-7; TRBD1 agrees at 8 bases. The CDR3 loop spans 15 amino acids. V lost 0 bases, J lost 6 bases, and 8 bases stayed unmatched. Germline-derived CDR1 and CDR2 are SGHRS and YFSETQ. Written as DNA, the CDR3 is TGCGCCAGCAGCTTGGGAGGCCAGGGGGCCATCGAGCAGTACTTC. It is translated as CASSLGGQGAIEQYF.

The chain joins TRBV7-9 to TRBJ2-5; 8 bases agree with TRBD1. This CDR3 is built from 14 residues. Germline V lookup: CDR1 SEHNR, CDR2 FQNEAQ (reference sequence). V shed 5 bases, J shed 5 bases, and the junction held 7 bases outside the gene matches. In DNA, the CDR3 is TGTGCCAGCAGCCCTCAGGGGGCCGGGGAGACCCAGTACTTC. Translated: CASSPQGAGETQYF. Filled out from reference TRBV7-9 and TRBJ2-5, the complete variable domain reads DTGVSQNPRHKITKRGQNVTFRCDPISEHNRLYWYRQTLGQGPEFLTYFQNEAQLEKSRLLSDRFSAERPKGSFSTLEIQRTEQGDSAMYLCASSPQGAGETQYFGPGTRLLVL.

In DNA form, the CDR3 reads TGTGCCAGCAGTCTCTGGACAGGAAACTATGGCTACACCTTC. The encoded protein is CASSLWTGNYGYTF. This chain links TRBV5-8 with TRBJ1-2; TRBD1 matches at 7 bases. Germline V gene sequence: CDR1 SGHTS, CDR2 YDEGEE. CDR3 length: 14 residues. J gave up 2 bases and V 5 bases, and 6 bases lay outside the gene matches.

A few counts support this clone. The genes are TRBV4-1 and TRBJ1-4, with unresolved D. CDR3 size: 14 residues. Germline-derived CDR1 and CDR2 are MGHRA and YSYEKL. V lost 2 bases, J lost 4 bases, and 8 bases lay in between. This chain's CDR3 is CASSQMRVNEKLFF. DNA of the CDR3: TGCGCCAGCAGCCAAATGCGGGTTAATGAAAAACTGTTTTTT.

This clone has a single count. The chain has TRBV28 and TRBJ2-1; 8 bases fit TRBD2. V dropped 5 bases and J dropped 3; count of bases not matched to a gene: 6. CDR3 length equals 15 residues. The germline V gene encodes CDR1 MDHEN and CDR2 SYDVKM. The CDR3 coding sequence is TGTGCCAGCAGTCCCGGGACTAGTATCTACAATGAGCAGTTCTTC. Translation gives CASSPGTSIYNEQFF.

This clone was picked up one time. This sequence joins TRBV28 and TRBJ1-6; TRBD1 is a possible D gene (6 bases). V was cut by 3 bases and J by 6 bases, with 12 bases left in between. CDR1 MDHEN and CDR2 SYDVKM come from the germline V gene. The length of the CDR3 is 15 residues. CDR3 nucleotides: TGTGCCAGCAGTTTGCGGACAGTGTTTAATTCACCCCTCCACTTT. It specifies CASSLRTVFNSPLHF.

The chain joins TRBV19 to TRBJ2-7; 10 bases are shared with TRBD1. Losses at the gene ends were 9 bases for V and 7 bases for J; bases not matched to a gene: 6. The CDR3 extends over 12 amino acids. Germline V gene lookup returns CDR1 LNHDA and CDR2 SQIVND (reference sequence). CDR3 sequence: CASDRGLEEQYF. The CDR3 DNA reads as TGTGCCAGCGACAGGGGGCTTGAAGAGCAGTACTTC.

The chain is built from TRBV7-9 and TRBJ1-5; D ambiguous. V lost 5 bases, J lost 5 bases, and 10 bases lay in between. CDR1 SEHNR and CDR2 FQNEAQ come from the germline V gene (reference sequence). The CDR3 runs to 13 residues. The CDR3 loop is CASSTGGDQPQHF. The CDR3, as DNA: TGTGCCAGCAGCACGGGCGGGGATCAGCCCCAGCATTTT.

This clone was counted ten times or more. The V and J genes are TRBV6-6 and TRBJ1-2; D gene uncertain. CDR1 and CDR2 (germline): MNHNY, SVGAGI (reference sequence). CDR3 size: 11 residues. Trimming removed 2 bases at V and 7 bases at J, with 5 bases between. CDR3 coding DNA: TGTGCCAGCAGTTACGCCGGTGGCTACACCTTC. Protein product: CASSYAGGYTF.

In its sample, this clone was seen once. This chain links TRBV6-5 with TRBJ2-1; D might be TRBD2 (6 bases). Germline V CDR1 and CDR2: MNHEY, SVGAGI. The CDR3 covers 11 residues. V gave up 6 bases and J gave up 9 bases, with 9 bases separating them. CDR3 sequence reads: CASSRLGEQFF. DNA for the CDR3: TGTGCCAGCAGCAGACTAGGTGAGCAGTTCTTC.

This clone has more than one count but fewer than ten. V usage is TRBV10-2 and J usage is TRBJ2-7; 8 nucleotides line up with TRBD1. Germline assignment: CDR1 WSHSY and CDR2 SAAADI. The CDR3 totals 14 residues. After removal of 6 bases from V and 3 bases from J, the junction contained 7 bases not matched to a gene. The CDR3 loop reads CASSQRTGIYEQYF. The CDR3 nucleotides are TGCGCCAGCAGCCAGAGGACAGGGATCTACGAGCAGTACTTC.

J is TRBJ2-1 and V is TRBV24-1; a weak D match, TRBD1 (5 bases). Trimming removed 0 bases at V and 5 bases at J, with 13 bases between. From germline, CDR1 is KGHDR and CDR2 SFDVKD. CDR3 length: 16 residues. The CDR3 loop is CATSDLQPRQHNEQFF. CDR3 sequence (DNA): TGTGCCACCAGTGATTTGCAACCACGACAGCACAATGAGCAGTTCTTC.

This clone was seen a handful of times. J is TRBJ1-6 and V is TRBV19; TRBD1 aligns across 7 bases. Germline CDR1 reads LNHDA; CDR2 reads SQIVND (reference sequence). CDR3 length: 17 amino acids. Trimming at V came to 6 bases and at J to 0 bases, leaving 8 bases not matched to a gene. The chain's CDR3 is CASSPGTVYSYNSPLHF. The CDR3 DNA reads TGTGCCAGTAGCCCCGGGACAGTATACTCCTATAATTCACCCCTCCACTTT.

The J gene is TRBJ2-7, the V gene TRBV4-3, with TRBD2 identical over 9 bases. Germline V gene sequence: CDR1 LGHNA, CDR2 YSLEER. V trimming: 0 bases; J trimming: 6 bases; junction bases outside the gene matches: 9. This CDR3 has 16 residues. The CDR3 DNA sequence: TGCGCCAGCAGCCAAGATCCTTGGGCGGGAGGGGGCGAGCAGTACTTC. Translating gives CASSQDPWAGGGEQYF.

V usage is TRBV18 and J usage is TRBJ2-7, with 10 bases aligning to TRBD1. This CDR3 contains 14 residues. J was trimmed by 4 bases and V by 2 bases; bases with no gene match: 2. CDR1 KGHSH and CDR2 LQKENI come from the germline V gene. The DNA for the CDR3 is TGTGCCAGCTCACCAGGGACAGGGGTGTACGAGCAGTACTTC. This sequence encodes CASSPGTGVYEQYF.

The table lists this clone with a few counts. V usage is TRBV18 and J usage is TRBJ1-5, with a weak D call TRBD1 (5 bases). Germline V CDR1 and CDR2: KGHSH, LQKENI. This CDR3 comprises 14 residues. The ends were cut back, 2 bases at V and 7 bases at J, with 12 bases in the middle. Here the CDR3 DNA reads TGTGCCAGCTCACCAGCGGGGGAGCGGCAGCCCCAGCATTTT. The encoded protein is CASSPAGERQPQHF.

J is TRBJ2-7 and V is TRBV6-5; 7 bases match TRBD2. The germline CDR1 and CDR2 sequences are MNHEY and SVGAGI. The J segment lost 3 bases and the V segment lost 4 bases, leaving 9 bases of the junction unmatched. CDR3 length: 15 residues. The CDR3 protein is CASSFTLAGVYEQYF. CDR3 coding DNA: TGTGCCAGCAGTTTTACCCTGGCGGGAGTCTACGAGCAGTACTTC.

This clone was observed once. Written as DNA, the CDR3 is TGTGCCAGCAGCCGCACAGGGACGGAAGCTTTCTTT. Translating it yields CASSRTGTEAFF. The chain joins TRBV7-2 to TRBJ1-1; D is perhaps TRBD1 (6 bases). Trimming took off 5 bases at V and 8 bases at J, with 12 bases between the two ends. Germline V gene sequence: CDR1 SGHTA, CDR2 FQGNSA. The CDR3 length is 12 residues.

The chain uses TRBV9 and TRBJ2-7, with D hard to call. The length of the CDR3 is 14 residues. Looked up from germline, CDR1 is SGDLS and CDR2 is YYNGEE. The V end was cut by 0 bases, the J end by 0 bases, with 7 bases between. The CDR3 sequence is CASSVGASSYEQYF. The CDR3 coding sequence is TGTGCCAGCAGCGTAGGAGCGAGCTCCTACGAGCAGTACTTC.

The rearrangement links TRBV7-9 to TRBJ2-1; 9 nucleotides match TRBD2. With V trimmed by 2 bases and J by 3 bases, 11 bases remained unmatched. The CDR3 runs 18 residues. Germline V gives CDR1 SEHNR, CDR2 FQNEAQ (reference sequence). CDR3 loop: CASSLIRQGGRVYNEQFF. The DNA of the CDR3 is TGTGCCAGCAGCTTAATTCGTCAGGGCGGGAGGGTCTACAATGAGCAGTTCTTC.

The chain links TRBV5-1 to TRBJ1-5; 7 bases map to TRBD1. Unmatched junction bases numbered 5, after V lost 2 bases and J lost 6 bases. This CDR3 contains 14 residues. Germline lookup yields CDR1 SGHRS and CDR2 YFSETQ. In nucleotides, the CDR3 is TGCGCCAGCAGCTTACAGGGGCACGGTCAGCCCCAGCATTTT. Protein product: CASSLQGHGQPQHF.

This clone appeared a few times. At one end, the junction sequence differs from germline, possibly due to a read error. V usage is TRBV24-1 and J usage is TRBJ2-1; 9 nucleotides line up with TRBD1. CDR1 and CDR2 from the germline V gene are KGHDR and SFDVKD. The CDR3 is 12 amino acids. The DNA of the CDR3 is TGTGCCACCAGTGTCGGGACAGGGAGGTTGCTCTTC. It codes for CATSVGTGRLLF.

This chain links TRBV28 with TRBJ2-7; TRBD2 matches 9 bases. Germline CDR1 reads MDHEN; CDR2 reads SYDVKM. The CDR3 covers 14 residues. Unmatched junction bases numbered 8, after V lost 6 bases and J lost 5 bases. The DNA of the CDR3 is TGTGCCAGCAGCGGTAGCGGGAGAGGGAACGAGCAGTACTTC. This translates into CASSGSGRGNEQYF. Full variable domain (rest looked up from reference TRBV28 and TRBJ2-7): DVKVTQSSRYLVKRTGEKVFLECVQDMDHENMFWYRQDPGLGLRLIYFSYDVKMKEKGDIPEGYSVSREKKERFSLILESASTNQTSMYLCASSGSGRGNEQYFGPGTRLTVT.

The V gene is TRBV29-1, the J gene TRBJ2-1, with 11 bases lining up with TRBD2. CDR3 length equals 15 residues. The germline gives CDR1 SQVTM, CDR2 ANQGSEA. V was clipped by 6 bases and J by 4 bases; unmatched bases: 8. CDR3 region: CSVTVGLAAYNEQFF. CDR3 DNA sequence: TGCAGCGTGACCGTGGGACTAGCGGCATACAATGAGCAGTTCTTC.

The chain carries TRBV24-1 and TRBJ2-7; D may be TRBD1 (5 bases). CDR3 size: 15 residues. Germline V CDR1 and CDR2: KGHDR, SFDVKD. Trimming cost V 0 bases and J 8 bases, with 16 bases left between them. The CDR3 sequence is CATSDLRDGATKQYF. The DNA of the CDR3 is TGTGCCACCAGTGATTTGAGGGATGGGGCTACCAAGCAGTACTTC.